This T cell receptor beta chain was identified in a study of blood T cell repertoires in COVID-19. In the study overall: The study drew acute and convalescent COVID-19 samples from the United States, Italy and Spain.

J gave up 5 bases and V 5 bases, and 6 bases lay outside the gene matches. This CDR3 has 15 residues. Germline lookup yields CDR1 SGHDT and CDR2 YYEEEE. The authors' processing: Amplified reference gene primers provided the basis for estimating nucleated cell counts. The table came from immunoSEQ multiplex PCR; TCRdb's copy has only in-frame clones and leaves some out. V and J calls and clone size are given by that table; D and trimming were obtained from the DNA. The sample holds approximately 190,000 clones, just under 85% seen once. The TCR sequence derives from an older woman with active or convalescent COVID-19. The specimen sequenced was peripheral blood. The chain recombines TRBV5-6 with TRBJ1-6; 8 bases line up with TRBD1. The CDR3 DNA reads TGTGCCAGCAGTGAACTGGACAGGGATAATTCACCCCTCCACTTT. Protein product: CASSELDRDNSPLHF.